This T cell receptor (beta chain) derives from a study of T cell responses to AZD1222 COVID-19 vaccine. Whole-study results and caveats: Baseline serostatus was positive in only a handful of AZD1222 recipients.

Repertoires were generated with immunoSEQ multiplex PCR, while TCRdb's copy carries only in-frame clones and drops some. The sample shows under 35,000 clones, 80% to 90% of them seen only once. In germline, CDR1 is WNHNN, CDR2 SYGVQD (reference sequence). J was trimmed by 1 base and V by 6 bases; bases with no gene match: 4. This CDR3 is 14 amino acids long. This clone was seen just once. Its antigen is currently unknown. The sequence was collected from an adult in good health. The specimen was peripheral blood, collected on day 0 of AZD1222 vaccination. The rearrangement joins TRBV10-1 to TRBJ1-1; 8 bases fit TRBD1. The CDR3 reads CASRPGTGNTEAFF. For the CDR3, the DNA is TGCGCCAGCAGACCCGGGACAGGGAACACTGAAGCTTTCTTT.